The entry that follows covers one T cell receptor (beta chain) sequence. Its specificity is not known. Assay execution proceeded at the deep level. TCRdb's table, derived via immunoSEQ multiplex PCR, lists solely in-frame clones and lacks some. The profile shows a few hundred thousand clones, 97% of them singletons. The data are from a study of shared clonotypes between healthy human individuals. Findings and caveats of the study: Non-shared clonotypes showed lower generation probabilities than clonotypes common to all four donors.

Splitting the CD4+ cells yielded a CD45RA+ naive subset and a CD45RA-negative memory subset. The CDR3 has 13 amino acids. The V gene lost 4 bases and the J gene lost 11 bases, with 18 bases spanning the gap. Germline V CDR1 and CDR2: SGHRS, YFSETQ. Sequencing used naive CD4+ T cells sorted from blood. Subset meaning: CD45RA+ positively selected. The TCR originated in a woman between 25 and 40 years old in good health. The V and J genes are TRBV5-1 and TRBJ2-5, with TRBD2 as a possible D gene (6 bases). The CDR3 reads CASSPSERREQYF. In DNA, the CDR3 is TGCGCCAGCAGCCCTAGCGAGAGGAGGGAGCAGTACTTC.